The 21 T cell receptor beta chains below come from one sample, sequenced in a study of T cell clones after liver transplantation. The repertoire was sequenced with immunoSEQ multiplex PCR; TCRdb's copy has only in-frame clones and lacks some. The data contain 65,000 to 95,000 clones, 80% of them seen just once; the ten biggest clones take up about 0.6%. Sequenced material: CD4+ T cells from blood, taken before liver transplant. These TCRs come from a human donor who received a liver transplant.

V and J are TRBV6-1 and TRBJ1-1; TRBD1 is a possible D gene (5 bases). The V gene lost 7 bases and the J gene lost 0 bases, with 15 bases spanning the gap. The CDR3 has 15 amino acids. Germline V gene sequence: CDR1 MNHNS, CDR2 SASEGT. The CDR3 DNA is TGTGCCAGCACTCCCCAGGGAACCATGAACACTGAAGCTTTCTTT. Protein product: CASTPQGTMNTEAFF.

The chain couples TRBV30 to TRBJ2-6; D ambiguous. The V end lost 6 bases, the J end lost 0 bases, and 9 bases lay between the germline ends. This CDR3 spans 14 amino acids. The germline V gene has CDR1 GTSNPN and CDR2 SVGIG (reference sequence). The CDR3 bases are TGTGCCTGCAATGACGTCTCTGGGGCCAACGTCCTGACTTTC. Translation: CACNDVSGANVLTF.

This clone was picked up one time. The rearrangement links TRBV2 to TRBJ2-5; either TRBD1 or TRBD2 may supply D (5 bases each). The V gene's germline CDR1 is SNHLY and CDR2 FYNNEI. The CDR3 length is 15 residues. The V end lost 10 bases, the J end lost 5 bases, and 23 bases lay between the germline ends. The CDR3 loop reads CAIQSASRGGETQYF. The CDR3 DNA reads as TGTGCCATCCAGTCGGCCTCGAGGGGCGGGGAGACCCAGTACTTC.

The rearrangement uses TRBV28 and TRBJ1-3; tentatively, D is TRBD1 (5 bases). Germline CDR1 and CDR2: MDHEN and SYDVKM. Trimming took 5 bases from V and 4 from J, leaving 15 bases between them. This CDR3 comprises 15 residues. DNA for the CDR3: TGTGCCAGCAGTCCCATAGGGACCGCCGGAAACACCATATATTTT. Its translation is CASSPIGTAGNTIYF.

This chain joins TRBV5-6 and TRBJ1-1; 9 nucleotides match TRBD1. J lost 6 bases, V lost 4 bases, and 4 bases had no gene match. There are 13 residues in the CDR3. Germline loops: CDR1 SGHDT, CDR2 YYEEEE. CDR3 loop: CASSRDRVPEAFF. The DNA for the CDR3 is TGTGCCAGCAGCCGGGACAGGGTCCCTGAAGCTTTCTTT.

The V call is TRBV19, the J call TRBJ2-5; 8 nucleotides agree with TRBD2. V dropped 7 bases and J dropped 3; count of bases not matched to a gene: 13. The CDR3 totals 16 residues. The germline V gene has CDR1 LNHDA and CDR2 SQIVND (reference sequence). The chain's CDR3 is CASTPASGRSEETQYF. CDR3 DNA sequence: TGTGCCAGTACGCCCGCAAGCGGGAGATCGGAAGAGACCCAGTACTTC.

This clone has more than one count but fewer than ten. The CDR3 protein is CAWTEGASMNQPQHF. The CDR3 DNA is TGTGCCTGGACCGAGGGAGCGTCGATGAATCAGCCCCAGCATTTT. The gene calls are TRBV30 and TRBJ1-5; D is undetermined. The CDR3 extends over 15 amino acids. V lost 4 bases to trimming and J lost 4 bases, with 17 bases between them. Germline V gene sequence: CDR1 GTSNPN, CDR2 SVGIG (reference sequence).

The CDR3 sequence: CASSPPTSVSYNEQFF. The DNA of the CDR3 is TGTGCCAGCAGCCCGCCTACTAGTGTCTCCTACAATGAGCAGTTCTTC. The chain uses TRBV5-6 and TRBJ2-1, with D possibly TRBD2 on 5 matching bases. The CDR3 extends over 16 amino acids. V was trimmed by 4 bases and J by 0 bases, leaving 14 bases between them. Germline values: CDR1 SGHDT, CDR2 YYEEEE.

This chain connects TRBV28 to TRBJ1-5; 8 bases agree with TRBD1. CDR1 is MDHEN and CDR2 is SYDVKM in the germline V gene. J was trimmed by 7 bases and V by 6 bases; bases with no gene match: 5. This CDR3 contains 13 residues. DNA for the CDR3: TGTGCCAGCAGCCTTGACAGGGGACAGCCCCAGCATTTT. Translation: CASSLDRGQPQHF.

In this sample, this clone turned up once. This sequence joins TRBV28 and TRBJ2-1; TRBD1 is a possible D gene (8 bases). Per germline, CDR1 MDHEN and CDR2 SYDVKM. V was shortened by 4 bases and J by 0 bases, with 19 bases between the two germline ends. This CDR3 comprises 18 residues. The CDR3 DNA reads TGTGCCAGCAGTTCCCGAGGGGGGGACAGGCGCTCCTACAATGAGCAGTTCTTC. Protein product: CASSSRGGDRRSYNEQFF.

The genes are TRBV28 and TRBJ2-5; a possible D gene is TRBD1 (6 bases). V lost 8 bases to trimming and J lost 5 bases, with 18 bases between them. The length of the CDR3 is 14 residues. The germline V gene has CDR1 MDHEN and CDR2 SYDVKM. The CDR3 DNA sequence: TGTGCCAGCGGGGAAGCCAGGGGTCGGGAGACCCAGTACTTC. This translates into CASGEARGRETQYF.

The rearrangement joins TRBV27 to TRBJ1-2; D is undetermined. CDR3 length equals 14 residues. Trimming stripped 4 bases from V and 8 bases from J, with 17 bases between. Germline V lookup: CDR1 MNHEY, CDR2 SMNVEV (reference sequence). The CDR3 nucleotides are TGTGCCAGCAGTTCCGCCCCGGGCGCACGCGGCTACACCTTC. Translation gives CASSSAPGARGYTF.

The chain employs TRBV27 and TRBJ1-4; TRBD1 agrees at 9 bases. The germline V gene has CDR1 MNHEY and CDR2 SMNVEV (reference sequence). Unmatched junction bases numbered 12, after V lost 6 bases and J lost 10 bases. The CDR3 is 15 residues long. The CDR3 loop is CASSLQGAVGGKLFF. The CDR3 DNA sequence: TGTGCCAGCAGCCTACAGGGGGCAGTGGGTGGAAAACTGTTTTTT.

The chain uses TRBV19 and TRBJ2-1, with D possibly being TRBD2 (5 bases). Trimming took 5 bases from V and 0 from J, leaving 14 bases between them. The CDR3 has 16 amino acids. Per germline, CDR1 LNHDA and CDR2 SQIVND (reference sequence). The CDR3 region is CASSPHDRDSYNEQFF. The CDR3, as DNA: TGTGCCAGTAGTCCTCATGACCGGGACTCCTACAATGAGCAGTTCTTC.

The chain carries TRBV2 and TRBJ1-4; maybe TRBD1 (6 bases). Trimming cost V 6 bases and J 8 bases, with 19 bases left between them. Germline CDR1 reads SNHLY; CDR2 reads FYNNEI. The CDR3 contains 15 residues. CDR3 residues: CASRASQGIGEKLFF. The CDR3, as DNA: TGTGCCAGCAGGGCTTCACAGGGTATCGGGGAAAAACTGTTTTTT.

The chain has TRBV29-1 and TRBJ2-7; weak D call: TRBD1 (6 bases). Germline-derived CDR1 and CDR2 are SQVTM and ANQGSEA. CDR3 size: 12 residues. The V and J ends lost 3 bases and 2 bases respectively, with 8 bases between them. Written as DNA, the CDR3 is TGCAGCGTTGAGGGGGACACCTACGAGCAGTACTTC. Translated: CSVEGDTYEQYF.

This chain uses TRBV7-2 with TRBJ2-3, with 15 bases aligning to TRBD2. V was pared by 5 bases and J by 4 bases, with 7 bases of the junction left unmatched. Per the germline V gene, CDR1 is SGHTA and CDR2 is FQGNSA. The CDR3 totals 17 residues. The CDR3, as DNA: TGTGCCAGCAGCCCCCTCGGACTAGCGGGAGGGGCAGATACGCAGTATTTT. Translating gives CASSPLGLAGGADTQYF.

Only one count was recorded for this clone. The CDR3 sequence is CASRPPGNTEAFF. CDR3 DNA: TGTGCCAGCAGACCGCCCGGGAACACTGAAGCTTTCTTT. The gene calls are TRBV6-6 and TRBJ1-1; D is ambiguous. Per germline, CDR1 MNHNY and CDR2 SVGAGI (reference sequence). This CDR3 has 13 amino acids. Trimming pared 6 bases from V and 1 base from J, leaving 9 bases between.

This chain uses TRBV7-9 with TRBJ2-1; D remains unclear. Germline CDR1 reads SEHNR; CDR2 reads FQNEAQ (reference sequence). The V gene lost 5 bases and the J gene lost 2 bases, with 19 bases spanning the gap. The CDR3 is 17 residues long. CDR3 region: CASSPPLVQTTYNEQFF. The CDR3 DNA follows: TGTGCCAGCAGCCCCCCCCTTGTACAGACCACCTACAATGAGCAGTTCTTC.

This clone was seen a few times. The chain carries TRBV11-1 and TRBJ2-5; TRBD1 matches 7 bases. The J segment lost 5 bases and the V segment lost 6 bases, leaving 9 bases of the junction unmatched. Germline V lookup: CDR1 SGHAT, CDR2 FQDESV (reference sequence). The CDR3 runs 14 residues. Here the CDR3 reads CASRRGGLEETQYF. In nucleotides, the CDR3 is TGTGCCAGCAGGCGAGGGGGCCTAGAGGAGACCCAGTACTTC.

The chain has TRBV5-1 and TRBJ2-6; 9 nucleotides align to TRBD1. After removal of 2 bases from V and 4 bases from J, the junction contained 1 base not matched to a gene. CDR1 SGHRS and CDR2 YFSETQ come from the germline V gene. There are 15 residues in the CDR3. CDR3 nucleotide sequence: TGCGCCAGCAGCTTACAGGGGGCCGGGGCCAACGTCCTGACTTTC. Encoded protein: CASSLQGAGANVLTF.